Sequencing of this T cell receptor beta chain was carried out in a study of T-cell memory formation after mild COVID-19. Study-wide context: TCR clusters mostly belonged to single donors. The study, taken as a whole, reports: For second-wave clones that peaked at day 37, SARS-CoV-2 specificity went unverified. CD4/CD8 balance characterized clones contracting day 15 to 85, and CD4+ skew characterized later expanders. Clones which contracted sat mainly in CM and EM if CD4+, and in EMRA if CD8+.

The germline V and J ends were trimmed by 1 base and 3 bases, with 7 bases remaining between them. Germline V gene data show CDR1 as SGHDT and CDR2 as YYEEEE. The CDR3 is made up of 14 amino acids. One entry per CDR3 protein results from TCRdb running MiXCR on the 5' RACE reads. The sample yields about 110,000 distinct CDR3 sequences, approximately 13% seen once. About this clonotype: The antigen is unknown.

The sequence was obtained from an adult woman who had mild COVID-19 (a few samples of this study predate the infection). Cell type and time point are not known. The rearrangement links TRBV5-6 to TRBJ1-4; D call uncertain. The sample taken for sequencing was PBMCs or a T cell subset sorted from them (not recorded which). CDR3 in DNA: TGTGCCAGCAGCTTGATCTCTGCTAATGAAAAACTGTTTTTT. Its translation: CASSLISANEKLFF.